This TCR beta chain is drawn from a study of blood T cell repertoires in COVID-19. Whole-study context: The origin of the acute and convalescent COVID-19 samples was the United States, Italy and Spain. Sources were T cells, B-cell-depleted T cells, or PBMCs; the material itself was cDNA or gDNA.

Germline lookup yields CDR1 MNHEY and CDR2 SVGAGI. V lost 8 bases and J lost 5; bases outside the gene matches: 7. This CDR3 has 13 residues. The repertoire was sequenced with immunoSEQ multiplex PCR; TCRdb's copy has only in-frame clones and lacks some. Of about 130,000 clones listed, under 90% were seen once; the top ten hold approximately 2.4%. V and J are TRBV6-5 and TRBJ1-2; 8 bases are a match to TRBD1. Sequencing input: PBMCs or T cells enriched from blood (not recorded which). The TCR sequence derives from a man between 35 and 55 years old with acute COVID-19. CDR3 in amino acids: CASWTGSTYGYTF. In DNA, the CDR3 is TGTGCCAGCTGGACAGGGTCGACTTATGGCTACACCTTC.